This T cell receptor beta chain comes out of a study of shared clonotypes between healthy human individuals. Study results and caveats: Naive CD4 clonotypes were shared across a handful of donors at about 5%. Specimens sampled were limited to blood, with tissue repertoires likely differing.

CDR1 MNHEY and CDR2 SMNVEV come from the germline V gene (reference sequence). This CDR3 spans 13 amino acids. The V and J ends lost 3 bases and 5 bases respectively, with 8 bases between them. As for this clone: Its specificity is not known.

The repertoire was sequenced with immunoSEQ multiplex PCR; TCRdb's copy has only in-frame clones and lacks some. This table has 2 million to 2.5 million clones, around 95% appearing once. The sequence derives from a man aged 18 to 29 in good health. The sample consisted of naive CD4+ T cells sorted from blood. Subset described: CD45RA+ positively selected. The rearrangement joins TRBV27 to TRBJ2-1; D is unresolved. CDR3 loop: CASSFLSNNEQFF. For the CDR3, the DNA is TGTGCCAGCAGTTTTCTGTCAAACAATGAGCAGTTCTTC.